This T cell receptor (beta chain) is from a study of cytomegalovirus exposure and HLA in healthy donors. The study's findings and limits: Researchers reportedly found TCR beta sequences accurately predicted most subjects' HLA-A and HLA-B alleles.

In its sample, this clone was seen a few times. The target antigen is unknown. Vbeta (60) and Jbeta (13) primers were used in the PCR. The method was immunoSEQ multiplex PCR; TCRdb's version includes in-frame clones alone and lacks a portion of them. Of 130,000 or so clones listed, 8.5% to 10% are singletons. The V gene lost 5 bases and the J gene lost 4 bases, with 18 bases spanning the gap. From germline, CDR1 is SGHVS and CDR2 FQNEAQ. The CDR3 spans 15 residues. The rearrangement joins TRBV7-8 to TRBJ2-7; perhaps TRBD1 as D (7 bases). Sequencing was done on a sample of PBMCs. This TCR was recovered from a man in his forties in good health and CMV-seronegative. DNA for the CDR3: TGTGCCAGCAGCCTGGGTCGGAGGGGGCTGTACGAGCAGTACTTC. Protein: CASSLGRRGLYEQYF.